This TCR beta chain was captured by sequencing in a study of T cell responses to AZD1222 COVID-19 vaccine (dated by TCRdb to the early 2020s). Turning to the overall study: AZD1222 recipients whose second dose came at about 4 weeks and those whose second dose came at about 12 weeks were combined into one group, since spike-specific TCR depth and breadth did not differ between the two schedules. A total of 233 trial participants underwent TCR sequencing, of whom 207 had received two doses of AZD1222 and 26 had received two doses of the MenACWY control vaccine. Trial participants were enrolled by age into 18-55, 56-69 and 70-plus year subgroups, with around 150, 28 and 57 TCR-sequenced participants respectively.

From the cysteine up to the phenylalanine, the CDR3 has a length of 15 residues. Just CDR3 DNA is preserved here, 45 bases in frame from base 1. For CDR1 and CDR2, the germline V gene lists MNHEY and SVGAGI. Trimming removed 6 bases from V and 0 bases from J, leaving 12 bases between the germline ends. Explained via the paper, the time point label denotes: baseline before first vaccination. Vaccinee samples came from UK trials COV001 and COV002, including a single-blind randomized controlled phase 2/3 trial of AZD1222 (ChAdOx1 nCoV-19) in healthy adults. For TCRbeta chain sequencing, PBMC samples from trial participants were taken at day 0 and at day 28 after the second dose. The CDR3 regions of human TCRbeta chains were analyzed by immunosequencing. The paper's processing steps were these. TCRs in the repertoires were compared against a reference library of SARS-CoV-2-specific TCRs that had been generated with the MIRA antigen-specificity platform. Breadth was defined as the fraction of unique TCRs that were SARS-CoV-2-associated, and depth was defined as the fraction of total T cells that were SARS-CoV-2-associated. Using the MIRA data, each spike-specific TCR was mapped to the spike region that the TCR reacts to and placed in a CD4 or CD8 class. Log10-transformed breadth and depth values were compared by one-way ANOVA with Sidak's multiple comparisons tests. TCRdb carries this immuneACCESS record with in-frame sequences only. Its versions omit some clonotypes, under half of them owing to an unresolved V gene in the studies checked, with the rest unexplained. D and trimming were read from the DNA, whereas the V and J calls and clone size are those reported in that table. This sample gives some 150,000 clones in total; roughly 92% of them show up just once. The ten largest account for approximately 4.8% of the sample.

The research as a whole found: No day 14 peak-response samples were available, so repertoires were characterized only after the peak T cell response. Epitopes outside the regions mutated in the B.1.351 and B.1.1.7 variants were reportedly recognized by nearly half of the unique spike-specific TCRs. The vaccine-associated CD4 TCRs covered the entire spike protein, and the dominant responses fell in regions 160-218 and 743-854. Most participants were white British and females outnumbered males, and the authors suggested that clonal diversity may have been underestimated. After two AZD1222 doses, both the breadth and the depth of spike-specific TCRs were significantly higher than at day 0 and than in MenACWY recipients. The 56-69-year group was small, and its depth increase did not reach significance, likely because of low power. Conclusions about previously exposed vaccinees were limited because only six or seven AZD1222 recipients were SARS-CoV-2 seropositive at baseline.

Turning to this clone: Its antigen specificity is not known. There are no base qualities to consult, and no much larger clone falls within one base.

The receptor was derived from an adult in good health. The rearrangement joined TRBV6-5 to TRBJ1-3; the D segment cannot be called with confidence. The source was peripheral blood, collected on day 0 of AZD1222 vaccination. The DNA sequence follows: TGTGCCAGCAGGCCGATATGGAGCTCTGGAAACACCATATATTTT. Its protein reads: CASRPIWSSGNTIYF.